The rows below give T cell receptor beta chains drawn from one sample of a study of cytomegalovirus exposure and HLA in healthy donors. Assay used: immunoSEQ multiplex PCR; TCRdb lists only in-frame clones, some missing. The data hold about 150,000 clones, with 80% observed a single time. Sequencing was carried out using PBMCs. These receptors came from a man in his thirties or forties in good health. CDR3s include the opening cysteine and the closing phenylalanine or tryptophan. The D gene is left open where the match is weak. Some rows have no size entry. The others give once, few or many, or a class for an expanded clone.

clone size	V gene	J gene	D gene	CDR3 protein	CDR3 DNA
NA	TRBV7-2	TRBJ2-7	TRBD2	CASRGLAGSYEQYF	TGTGCCAGCAGAGGACTAGCGGGCTCCTACGAGCAGTACTTC
once	TRBV5-1	TRBJ2-3	NA	CASSLSSGGTDTQYF	TGCGCCAGCAGCTTGTCGAGCGGAGGCACAGATACGCAGTATTTT
NA	TRBV7-2	TRBJ1-2	TRBD1	CASSLVGGQGAYGYTF	TGTGCCAGCAGCTTAGTAGGAGGACAGGGGGCCTATGGCTACACCTTC
NA	TRBV18	TRBJ2-3	TRBD1	CASQLNRGLNTDTQYF	TGTGCCAGCCAATTAAACAGGGGTCTTAACACAGATACGCAGTATTTT
NA	TRBV5-4	TRBJ2-5	TRBD2	CASSLGSGSEETQYF	TGTGCCAGCAGCTTGGGGAGCGGGAGCGAAGAGACCCAGTACTTC
NA	TRBV19	TRBJ2-5	TRBD2	CASSPWAGVGRETQYF	TGTGCCAGTAGTCCATGGGCGGGAGTGGGTCGAGAGACCCAGTACTTC
NA	TRBV5-1	TRBJ2-2	TRBD2	CASSFAGGGTGELFF	TGCGCCAGCAGCTTTGCGGGAGGGGGCACCGGGGAGCTGTTTTTT
NA	TRBV5-5	TRBJ2-2	NA	CASSRTGIDTGELFF	TGTGCCAGCAGCCGCACAGGGATAGACACCGGGGAGCTGTTTTTT
NA	TRBV28	TRBJ2-7	TRBD2	CASSSGTSGRAMYEQYF	TGTGCCAGCAGTTCCGGGACTAGCGGGAGGGCCATGTACGAGCAGTACTTC
NA	TRBV7-6	TRBJ2-2	TRBD2	CASSWGSGGRDTGELFF	TGTGCCAGCTCCTGGGGAAGTGGCGGGAGAGACACCGGGGAGCTGTTTTTT
few	TRBV30	TRBJ2-2	TRBD2	CAVFPGLAGVTGELFF	TGTGCCGTATTCCCGGGACTAGCGGGAGTAACCGGGGAGCTGTTTTTT
NA	TRBV19	TRBJ2-1	TRBD2	CASSLSSGRARNEQFF	TGTGCCAGTAGTCTGTCTAGCGGGAGGGCTAGAAATGAGCAGTTCTTC
NA	TRBV5-5	TRBJ1-5	NA	CASSLGMGAQPQHF	TGTGCCAGCAGCTTGGGCATGGGGGCTCAGCCCCAGCATTTT
few	TRBV7-9	TRBJ2-1	TRBD1	CARPGTGLNEQFF	TGTGCCAGACCGGGGACAGGGTTAAATGAGCAGTTCTTC
once	TRBV27	TRBJ2-7	TRBD2	CASTPGLAGIYEQYF	TGTGCCAGTACCCCCGGGCTAGCGGGAATCTACGAGCAGTACTTC
NA	TRBV11-2	TRBJ2-1	NA	CASSPNNRNEQFF	TGTGCCAGCAGCCCAAATAACAGGAATGAGCAGTTCTTC
NA	TRBV10-2	TRBJ2-1	TRBD2	CASSEGTSGYNEQFF	TGCGCCAGCAGTGAAGGGACTAGCGGGTACAATGAGCAGTTCTTC
NA	TRBV6-5	TRBJ1-1	NA	CASSSTVNTEAFF	TGTGCCAGCAGTTCAACGGTGAACACTGAAGCTTTCTTT
NA	TRBV11-2	TRBJ2-7	TRBD2	CASSPVTSSYEQYF	TGTGCCAGCAGCCCCGTGACTAGCTCTTACGAGCAGTACTTC
NA	TRBV5-4	TRBJ2-1	TRBD2	CASSQRTSGGNEQFF	TGTGCCAGCAGCCAAAGGACTAGCGGGGGCAATGAGCAGTTCTTC
NA	TRBV7-2	TRBJ2-3	TRBD2	CASSSLVPQREGLEHTQYF	TGTGCCAGCAGCTCATTAGTCCCCCAGCGGGAGGGCCTGGAACATACGCAGTATTTT
NA	TRBV10-3	TRBJ2-3	TRBD2	CAISEGGRGTDTQYF	TGTGCCATCAGTGAAGGAGGGAGGGGCACAGATACGCAGTATTTT
NA	TRBV7-8	TRBJ2-7	TRBD1	CASSLRDRPYEQYF	TGTGCCAGCAGTCTCCGGGACAGGCCCTACGAGCAGTACTTC
NA	TRBV19	TRBJ1-2	NA	CASSPSWTKGDSYGYTF	TGTGCCAGTAGTCCTTCTTGGACTAAGGGTGACTCCTATGGCTACACCTTC
NA	TRBV6-1	TRBJ1-5	NA	CASSVGRGWNQPQHF	TGTGCCAGCAGTGTGGGCAGGGGTTGGAATCAGCCCCAGCATTTT
once	TRBV13	TRBJ1-6	NA	CASSRTYSPLHF	TGTGCCAGCAGTCGGACTTATTCACCCCTCCACTTT
NA	TRBV4-1	TRBJ2-1	TRBD2	CASSQEGPSGLYNEQFF	TGCGCCAGCAGCCAAGAAGGTCCTAGCGGACTCTACAATGAGCAGTTCTTC
NA	TRBV5-1	TRBJ1-1	NA	CASGVQGPNTEAFF	TGCGCCAGCGGGGTTCAGGGCCCGAACACTGAAGCTTTCTTT
NA	TRBV4-1	TRBJ1-1	NA	CASSQDLYTEAFF	TGCGCCAGCAGCCAAGATCTGTACACTGAAGCTTTCTTT
NA	TRBV7-2	TRBJ2-4	TRBD1	CASSYRGVLTKNIQYF	TGTGCCAGCAGCTACAGGGGGGTTTTGACCAAAAACATTCAGTACTTC
NA	TRBV16	TRBJ1-5	TRBD1	CASSQDRDYQPQHF	TGTGCCAGCAGCCAGGACAGGGACTATCAGCCCCAGCATTTT
NA	TRBV29-1	TRBJ1-1	NA	CSVRFQGLSTEAFF	TGCAGCGTTCGATTTCAGGGGTTGAGCACTGAAGCTTTCTTT
NA	TRBV19	TRBJ1-1	NA	CASSIDGQNTEAFF	TGTGCCAGTAGTATAGACGGACAAAACACTGAAGCTTTCTTT
NA	TRBV19	TRBJ1-1	TRBD1	CASRKGTVMNTEAFF	TGTGCCAGTAGAAAAGGGACAGTCATGAACACTGAAGCTTTCTTT
NA	TRBV30	TRBJ1-1	NA	CAWSQQSTEAFF	TGTGCCTGGAGTCAACAGAGCACTGAAGCTTTCTTT
NA	TRBV9	TRBJ2-1	TRBD1	CASRPGQGIDEQFF	TGTGCCAGCAGACCGGGACAGGGTATTGATGAGCAGTTCTTC
NA	TRBV18	TRBJ2-7	NA	CASSTLATYEQYF	TGTGCCAGCTCAACGCTAGCAACCTACGAGCAGTACTTC